Each of the 13 T cell receptor beta chains below was sequenced from the same sample in a study of molecular identifiers for immune sequencing clone quantification. MiXCR, applied by TCRdb to the PCR reads, yields one record per CDR3 protein. The repertoire includes 300,000 to 400,000 distinct CDR3 sequences, 20% to 25% of them detected once, and 0.81% sits in the top ten. The material sequenced was naive CD8+ T cells from blood, with Jurkat cell RNA spiked in. Subset noted: FACS-sorted CD8+CD4-CCR7+CD45RA+ naive T cells. Source of these receptors: a human donor in good health. Some libraries in this study had Jurkat cell RNA spiked in.

The chain has TRBV19 and TRBJ2-7, with D perhaps matching TRBD2 (5 bases). The CDR3 has 14 residues. Looked up from germline, CDR1 is LNHDA and CDR2 is SQIVND (reference sequence). V lost 1 base and J lost 2, with 9 bases in between. The CDR3 coding sequence is TGTGCCAGTAGTATAGGAATGGGAGCCTACGAGCAGTACTTC. It yields the protein CASSIGMGAYEQYF.

The V and J genes are TRBV7-8 and TRBJ2-2; D is possibly TRBD2 (6 bases). Germline CDR1 is SGHVS and CDR2 is FQNEAQ. The CDR3 has 17 residues. V dropped 7 bases and J dropped 8 bases, with 26 bases sitting between them. The CDR3 is CASIGVGGTPKGGELFF. As DNA, the CDR3 is TGTGCCAGCATCGGGGTGGGAGGAACACCGAAAGGAGGGGAGCTGTTTTTT.

The CDR3 bases are TGTGCCAGCAGCTTCATTTGGGCTAGACAGAGGCAGTACTTC. As protein: CASSFIWARQRQYF. The chain uses TRBV11-3 and TRBJ2-7; D might be TRBD1 (5 bases). The CDR3 extends over 14 amino acids. V lost 3 bases and J lost 9, with 18 bases in between. Germline V gene data show CDR1 as SGHNT and CDR2 as YENEEA.

This clonotype was counted a few times. The J gene is TRBJ2-7, the V gene TRBV11-2; 9 bases align to TRBD1. There are 19 residues in the CDR3. Germline CDR1 and CDR2: SGHAT and FQNNGV. V shed 5 bases, J shed 2 bases, and the junction held 19 bases outside the gene matches. The CDR3 loop reads CASSPGIPLTGGLAYEQYF. The CDR3 DNA reads as TGTGCCAGCAGCCCCGGGATCCCCCTGACAGGGGGGTTGGCCTACGAGCAGTACTTC.

This clonotype was picked up many times. The chain combines TRBV4-3 with TRBJ2-1, with D possibly being TRBD2 (5 bases). This CDR3 has 15 amino acids. Germline V CDR1 and CDR2: LGHNA, YSLEER. Trimming cost V 1 base and J 8 bases, with 15 bases left between them. CDR3 in DNA: TGCGCCAGCAGCCAAGGACTAACCGAGATCGATGAGCAGTTCTTC. Residues: CASSQGLTEIDEQFF.

V gene TRBV7-6 combines with J gene TRBJ2-7, with TRBD1 matching 7 bases. The V gene end was trimmed by 2 bases and the J gene end by 4 bases; junction bases not matched to a gene: 8. Per germline, CDR1 SGHVS and CDR2 FNYEAQ. The CDR3 spans 15 residues. The CDR3 DNA reads TGTGCCAGCAGCTTATTCTCCGGCAGGGGGTACGAGCAGTACTTC. Protein: CASSLFSGRGYEQYF.

Remarks on this clonotype: Given a much more abundant clone one base away, this may be a read error. V gene TRBV7-6 combines with J gene TRBJ2-6, with 9 bases matching TRBD2. CDR1 and CDR2 (germline): SGHVS, FNYEAQ. This CDR3 has 19 amino acids. Written as DNA, the CDR3 is TGTGCCAGCAGCCTGACTAGCGGTGCCCGCCTTTCTGGGGTCAACGTCCTGACTTTC. Protein: CASSLTSGARLSGVNVLTF.

The table lists this clonotype with many counts. The chain joins TRBV7-9 to TRBJ2-7; perhaps D is TRBD1 or TRBD2 (5 bases each). CDR3 length: 15 amino acids. In germline, CDR1 is SEHNR, CDR2 FQNEAQ (reference sequence). V was cut by 5 bases and J by 3 bases, with 17 bases left in between. CDR3 residues: CASSGFGDAYYEQYF. The CDR3 DNA follows: TGTGCCAGCAGCGGATTCGGGGACGCTTACTACGAGCAGTACTTC.

Comment on this clonotype: This could be a read error, since a much larger clone is one nucleotide away. The J gene is TRBJ2-3, the V gene TRBV2; D not certain. Per the germline V gene, CDR1 is SNHLY and CDR2 is FYNNEI. The CDR3 sequence is 13 residues long. The CDR3 region is CASSEWSTNTQYF. The DNA of the CDR3 is TGTGCCAGCAGTGAATGGAGCACAAATACGCAGTATTTT.

Many counts were recorded for this clonotype. The chain recombines TRBV30 with TRBJ1-5; 7 bases fit TRBD1. V lost 3 bases to trimming and J lost 4 bases; unmatched junction nucleotides: 9. Germline V gene data show CDR1 as GTSNPN and CDR2 as SVGIG (reference sequence). This CDR3 region has 15 residues. The CDR3 sequence is CAWRMTGSGNQPQHF. The CDR3 DNA reads TGTGCCTGGAGGATGACAGGGTCGGGGAATCAGCCCCAGCATTTT.

This clonotype was counted only a few times. The chain employs TRBV10-3 and TRBJ2-5; 8 nucleotides align to TRBD1. The trim removed 0 bases at V and 5 bases at J, leaving 14 bases unmatched. Germline CDR1 ENHRY, CDR2 SYGVKD. The length of the CDR3 is 18 residues. DNA for the CDR3: TGTGCCATCAGTGAGTCGGCCACCATGCAGACAGGGGTCGAGACCCAGTACTTC. Translating gives CAISESATMQTGVETQYF.

The table lists this clonotype with many counts. The rearrangement links TRBV4-1 to TRBJ2-7; D not resolved. The germline V gene encodes CDR1 MGHRA and CDR2 YSYEKL. The CDR3 runs to 12 residues. The V end lost 1 base, the J end lost 6 bases, and 7 bases lay between the germline ends. The CDR3 DNA follows: TGCGCCAGCAGCCAAGTAACGGGCGAGCAGTACTTC. Its protein product is CASSQVTGEQYF.

This clonotype was counted many times. The chain combines TRBV12-3 or TRBV12-4 with TRBJ2-7; a possible D gene is TRBD1 (6 bases). V lost 5 bases and J 0 bases, leaving 11 bases between the germline ends. CDR3 size: 14 residues. CDR3 region: CASSIPGHSYEQYF. In DNA, the CDR3 is TGTGCCAGCAGTATTCCGGGACACTCCTACGAGCAGTACTTC.